The rows below give T cell receptor beta chains drawn from one sample of a study of shared clonotypes between healthy human individuals. Assay used: immunoSEQ multiplex PCR; TCRdb lists only in-frame clones, some missing. The table lists roughly 2,000,000 clones, about 95% of them singletons, with 1.2% in the top ten. Sequencing was done on a sample of naive CD8+ T cells sorted from blood. These receptors originate from a man aged 18 to 29 in good health. Each CDR3 is given with its conserved first and last residue. A D gene is named only where the DNA matches it firmly. Size values are once, few and many counts, or a class for expanded clones, and some rows have none.

J | D | length | size | V | DNA | CDR3
TRBJ2-3 | NA | 16 | once | TRBV10-3 | TGTGCCATCAGTGGAGGCACAGGGGGAGGGACAGATACGCAGTATTTT | CAISGGTGGGTDTQYF
TRBJ1-2 | TRBD1 | 13 | NA | TRBV7-9 | TGTGCCAGCAGCCCCAGACAGGGCTGGGGCTACACCTTC | CASSPRQGWGYTF
TRBJ2-2 | TRBD2 | 17 | NA | TRBV7-3 | TGTGCCAGCAGCTCCATAGGTCCCAGCGGGGGTACCGGGGAGCTGTTTTTT | CASSSIGPSGGTGELFF
TRBJ2-3 | NA | 13 | once | TRBV7-9 | TGTGCCAGCAGCTTAGGTCTAGTAGATACGCAGTATTTT | CASSLGLVDTQYF
TRBJ2-5 | NA | 15 | NA | TRBV7-9 | TGTGCCAGCAGCTTAGCGACAGGCGGGGGAGAGACCCAGTACTTC | CASSLATGGGETQYF
TRBJ2-1 | TRBD2 | 17 | NA | TRBV28 | TGTGCCAGCAGTTTAAAATTGGGACGGGAGGGTGGAGATGAGCAGTTCTTC | CASSLKLGREGGDEQFF
TRBJ1-5 | NA | 14 | NA | TRBV19 | TGTGCCAGTAGTAGTTTAGGAGAATATCAGCCCCAGCATTTT | CASSSLGEYQPQHF
TRBJ2-5 | NA | 14 | NA | TRBV28 | TGTGCCAGCTGCTCGCGGAAGGGAATAGAGACCCAGTACTTC | CASCSRKGIETQYF
TRBJ2-1 | TRBD2 | 16 | NA | TRBV9 | TGTGCCAGCAGCGCACTAGCGGGAGGTCCATCGCATGAGCAGTTCTTC | CASSALAGGPSHEQFF
TRBJ2-3 | NA | 16 | NA | TRBV27 | TGTGCCAGCAGTTTAGTTCCGGGGGGCAGCACAGATACGCAGTATTTT | CASSLVPGGSTDTQYF
TRBJ1-1 | NA | 15 | once | TRBV6-5 | TGTGCCAGCAGTTACATCACAGGGACGAACACTGAAGCTTTCTTT | CASSYITGTNTEAFF
TRBJ1-6 | NA | 17 | NA | TRBV27 | TGTGCCAGCAGTTGGGGCGGACCGAGCTCCTATAATTCACCCCTCCACTTT | CASSWGGPSSYNSPLHF
TRBJ2-2 | TRBD2 | 17 | NA | TRBV5-4 | TGTGCCAGCAGCTCCGGACTAGCGGGGGCGAACACCGGGGAGCTGTTTTTT | CASSSGLAGANTGELFF
TRBJ2-7 | TRBD2 | 13 | NA | TRBV28 | TGTGCCAGCAGTCGCGGGGGGCAGAACGAGCAGTACTTC | CASSRGGQNEQYF
TRBJ2-7 | TRBD1 | 15 | NA | TRBV29-1 | TGCAGCGTTGATAACTGGGACAGGGGAAACTACGAGCAGTACTTC | CSVDNWDRGNYEQYF
TRBJ2-7 | NA | 14 | NA | TRBV6-1 | TGTGCCAGCAGTAACAGGGATACCTCCTACGAGCAGTACTTC | CASSNRDTSYEQYF
TRBJ2-3 | NA | 17 | NA | TRBV27 | TGTGCCAGCAGTTCCCTTCGTGTGCGGGAAAGCACAGATACGCAGTATTTT | CASSSLRVRESTDTQYF
TRBJ1-1 | NA | 12 | NA | TRBV11-2 | TGTGCCAGCAGCTTAGGTCCCGAAGAAGCTTTCTTT | CASSLGPEEAFF
TRBJ1-5 | NA | 13 | NA | TRBV4-1 | TGCGCCAGCAGCCACAGGGGAGGACAGCCCCAGCATTTT | CASSHRGGQPQHF
TRBJ1-4 | NA | 12 | NA | TRBV28 | TGTGCCAGCTCGGGACGGAATGAAAAACTGTTTTTT | CASSGRNEKLFF
TRBJ2-7 | NA | 13 | NA | TRBV6-5 | TGTGCCAGCAGTTACTCGGAGATCTCCGAGCAGTACTTC | CASSYSEISEQYF
TRBJ2-2 | NA | 16 | NA | TRBV5-4 | TGTGCCAGCAGTCCAGGGGAAAAGGGGAACACCGGGGAGCTGTTTTTT | CASSPGEKGNTGELFF
TRBJ2-7 | TRBD1 | 13 | NA | TRBV5-6 | TGTGCCAGCAAGAGGACAGGGTCCTACGAGCAGTACTTC | CASKRTGSYEQYF
TRBJ2-2 | TRBD2 | 16 | NA | TRBV11-3 | TGTGCCAGCAGCTTAGATTCATGGGAGGGCACCGGGGAGCTGTTTTTT | CASSLDSWEGTGELFF
TRBJ2-7 | NA | 19 | once | TRBV11-2 | TGTGCCAGCAGCTTAGCCGAAGGAGTTTCCCCTCTTGTAGTATACGAGCAGTACTTC | CASSLAEGVSPLVVYEQYF
TRBJ2-7 | NA | 14 | NA | TRBV6-6 | TGTGCCAGCAGTTATGGCGGGAACTCCTACGAGCAGTACTTC | CASSYGGNSYEQYF
TRBJ1-5 | NA | 16 | NA | TRBV21-1 | TGTGCCAGCAGCAAAAGGGACGGACACGTCAATCAGCCCCAGCATTTT | CASSKRDGHVNQPQHF
TRBJ2-7 | NA | 16 | NA | TRBV27 | TGTGCCAGCAGTGTATATGCCGGGACACCATCCTACGAGCAGTACTTC | CASSVYAGTPSYEQYF
TRBJ2-2 | NA | 16 | NA | TRBV29-1 | TGCAGCGTTCAATTGGACAGAGGGGTCTTGGCCGGGGAGCTGTTTTTT | CSVQLDRGVLAGELFF
TRBJ2-2 | NA | 16 | NA | TRBV11-2 | TGTGCCAGCAGCTCCCCCGTGAAGCTACGCTCCGGGGAGCTGTTTTTT | CASSSPVKLRSGELFF
TRBJ2-7 | NA | 13 | once | TRBV19 | TGTGCCAGTAGCTTGGGGGCCTCGGGGGAGCAGTACTTC | CASSLGASGEQYF
TRBJ2-7 | NA | 14 | NA | TRBV11-2 | TGTGCCAGCAGCCCCGCAGGCTTCGGGTACGAGCAGTACTTC | CASSPAGFGYEQYF
TRBJ2-7 | TRBD1 | 15 | NA | TRBV6-5 | TGTGCCAGCAGTTACCGCAGGGGGATGGGGTACGAGCAGTACTTC | CASSYRRGMGYEQYF
TRBJ2-2 | NA | 13 | NA | TRBV11-3 | TGTGCCAGCAGCCAGGGGGAGGCCGGGGAGCTGTTTTTT | CASSQGEAGELFF
TRBJ2-7 | NA | 15 | NA | TRBV9 | TGTGCCAGCAGCGTAGCCGGTGGATCGTTCGGAGAGCAGTACTTC | CASSVAGGSFGEQYF
TRBJ2-5 | TRBD2 | 15 | NA | TRBV6-5 | TGTGCCAGCAGTTACTCGAAGACTAGCCAGGAGACCCAGTACTTC | CASSYSKTSQETQYF
TRBJ2-7 | TRBD1 | 15 | once | TRBV30 | TGTGCCTGGACCGGGACAGGGGCGTCTGCCTACGAGCAGTACTTC | CAWTGTGASAYEQYF
TRBJ1-5 | TRBD1 | 15 | NA | TRBV4-1 | TGCGCCAGCAGCCAAGATGCAGGGGGGGCTCAGCCCCAGCATTTT | CASSQDAGGAQPQHF
TRBJ2-7 | TRBD2 | 16 | NA | TRBV10-2 | TGCGCCAGCAGTGAGTGGGGAGGGCGAAATTCCTACGAGCAGTACTTC | CASSEWGGRNSYEQYF
TRBJ2-1 | NA | 16 | NA | TRBV30 | TGTGCCTGGACAAACCCGGGACCAGACGGGGGTCAGGAGCAGTTCTTC | CAWTNPGPDGGQEQFF
TRBJ1-1 | TRBD1 | 13 | NA | TRBV10-3 | TGTGCCATCATGGGACAGGGCCACACTGAAGCTTTCTTT | CAIMGQGHTEAFF
TRBJ2-6 | NA | 15 | NA | TRBV6-4 | TGTGCCAGCAGTGACGGGTCATCTGGGGCCAACGTCCTGACTTTC | CASSDGSSGANVLTF